The 29 T cell receptor beta chains below come from one sample, sequenced in a study of a mutant IDH1 vaccine in newly diagnosed glioma (dated by TCRdb to the early 2020s). Interpreted using the paper, the time point label stands for: week 35, safety follow-up. Every vaccine dose consisted of 300 ug of a 20-mer mutant IDH1 peptide in Montanide, administered subcutaneously together with topical imiquimod. Preparation of the library involved the immunoSEQ multiplex PCR assay. TCRdb holds this immuneACCESS table with in-frame rearrangements only. Some clones are missing; in checked studies, unresolved V genes explain under half, and the rest has no known cause. Present in this sample are fewer than 45,000 clones, around 89% of which were seen just once. The ten largest clones represent approximately 1.6% of the sample. These receptors have no known antigen. This specimen consisted of PBMCs, obtained from a glioma patient whose treatment included an IDH1 peptide vaccine. All receptors come from a man between 35 and 55 years old with glioma.

The chain employs TRBV4-1 and TRBJ1-5; D is ambiguous. The CDR3 length is 15 residues. CDR1 MGHRA and CDR2 YSYEKL come from the germline V gene. The V end lost 0 bases, the J end lost 6 bases, and 12 bases lay between the germline ends. CDR3 DNA: TGCGCCAGCAGCCAAGAGGTAAGGGAAAGTCAGCCCCAGCATTTT. This translates into CASSQEVRESQPQHF.

The chain joins TRBV9 to TRBJ1-1; a possible D gene is TRBD1 (5 bases). CDR1 and CDR2 from the germline V gene are SGDLS and YYNGEE. CDR3 length: 16 residues. V was shortened by 3 bases and J by 4 bases, with 19 bases between the two germline ends. For the CDR3, the DNA is TGTGCCAGCAGCGACGCACGGGGCGCGGGGGTCACTGAAGCTTTCTTT. Translation gives CASSDARGAGVTEAFF.

This chain connects TRBV7-9 to TRBJ2-2; the D gene is possibly TRBD1 (5 bases). V was pared by 4 bases and J by 14 bases, with 14 bases between. Germline assignment: CDR1 SEHNR and CDR2 FQNEAQ (reference sequence). This CDR3 is 12 amino acids long. The CDR3, as DNA: TGTGCCAGCAGCTCGAGTACAGGTCAACTGTTTTTT. Protein: CASSSSTGQLFF.

The chain employs TRBV14 and TRBJ2-7, with D uncertain. V dropped 2 bases and J dropped 6 bases, with 8 bases sitting between them. The CDR3 has 12 amino acids. Germline V gene lookup returns CDR1 SGHDN and CDR2 FVKESK. The CDR3 DNA reads TGTGCCAGCAGCCAACCCGGGTTCGAGCAGTACGTC. Its translation is CASSQPGFEQYV.

The V call is TRBV6-5, the J call TRBJ1-1; possibly TRBD1 for D (5 bases). The germline V gene encodes CDR1 MNHEY and CDR2 SVGAGI. This CDR3 comprises 16 residues. The ends were cut back, 0 bases at V and 5 bases at J, with 16 bases in the middle. This chain's CDR3 is CASSYSTDGHRTEAFF. CDR3 bases: TGTGCCAGCAGTTACTCGACAGACGGGCATAGGACTGAAGCTTTCTTT.

The chain links TRBV5-4 to TRBJ2-5; 14 bases match TRBD2. V shed 3 bases, J shed 6 bases, and the junction held 7 bases outside the gene matches. CDR3 length: 16 residues. Germline lookup yields CDR1 SGHNT and CDR2 YYREEE (reference sequence). CDR3 in amino acids: CASSWETSGGAKTQYF. CDR3 DNA sequence: TGTGCCAGCAGCTGGGAGACTAGCGGGGGGGCAAAGACCCAGTACTTC. The variable domain in full, completed from reference TRBV5-4 and TRBJ2-5, reads ETGVTQSPTHLIKTRGQQVTLRCSSQSGHNTVSWYQQALGQGPQFIFQYYREEENGRGNFPPRFSGLQFPNYSSELNVNALELDDSALYLCASSWETSGGAKTQYFGPGTRLLVL.

The sample holds a few counts of this clone. J is TRBJ1-1 and V is TRBV7-9; D remains unclear. V was pared by 4 bases and J by 1 base, with 7 bases between. Germline V gene sequence: CDR1 SEHNR, CDR2 FQNEAQ (reference sequence). The CDR3 sequence is 13 residues long. The CDR3, as DNA: TGTGCCAGCAGCTCCGACGGGAACACTGAAGCTTTCTTT. Translated: CASSSDGNTEAFF.

Notes on this clone: At one boundary the junction diverges from the germline segment, which might be a read error. The chain couples TRBV30 to TRBJ2-1, with a weak D call TRBD1 (6 bases). Germline V gives CDR1 GTSNPN, CDR2 SVGIG (reference sequence). The CDR3 covers 12 residues. This CDR3 reads CARSRGYNEQFF. CDR3 nucleotide sequence: TGTGCCCGGAGCAGGGGATACAATGAGCAGTTCTTC.

Worth noting for this clone: The junction departs from the called germline gene at one end, perhaps through a read error. Here the CDR3 reads CASSLEGGSYNEQFF. The DNA of the CDR3 is TGTGCTAGCAGCTTAGAGGGGGGTTCCTACAATGAGCAGTTCTTC. V and J are TRBV7-7 and TRBJ2-1; possibly TRBD1 or TRBD2 for D (6 bases each). The CDR3 is 15 amino acids. Germline lookup yields CDR1 SSHAT and CDR2 FNYEAQ (reference sequence).

V usage is TRBV29-1 and J usage is TRBJ2-7; the D is unclear. V lost 4 bases and J 2 bases, leaving 12 bases between the germline ends. The germline CDR1 and CDR2 sequences are SQVTM and ANQGSEA. There are 13 residues in the CDR3. The CDR3, as DNA: TGCAGCGTTGGAGTAGCCGGCCCCTACGAGCAGTACTTC. Its protein product is CSVGVAGPYEQYF.

This sequence joins TRBV2 and TRBJ1-4; no clear D. The V gene lost 3 bases and the J gene lost 3 bases, with 8 bases spanning the gap. Germline CDR1 reads SNHLY; CDR2 reads FYNNEI. The CDR3 loop spans 14 amino acids. The CDR3 sequence is CASSEGFANEKLFF. In DNA, the CDR3 is TGTGCCAGCAGTGAGGGATTTGCTAATGAAAAACTGTTTTTT.

The CDR3 loop is CASSQEVAQGANEQYV. DNA for the CDR3: TGCGCCAGCAGCCAAGAAGTGGCACAGGGGGCCAACGAGCAGTACGTC. The chain uses TRBV4-1 and TRBJ2-7; 9 bases map to TRBD1. CDR3 length: 16 residues. With 0 bases clipped from V and 5 bases from J, the junction kept 8 bases outside the gene matches. Germline CDR1 is MGHRA and CDR2 is YSYEKL.

V and J are TRBV5-1 and TRBJ1-3; the match to TRBD1 covers 8 bases. Germline CDR1 reads SGHRS; CDR2 reads YFSETQ. The V gene end was trimmed by 4 bases and the J gene end by 1 base; junction bases not matched to a gene: 7. The CDR3 runs 16 residues. CDR3 in DNA: TGCGCCAGCAGCCCGGGACAGGAGGCGTCTGGAAACACCATATATTTT. Its protein product is CASSPGQEASGNTIYF.

The chain links TRBV5-5 to TRBJ2-6, with D uncertain. The CDR3 runs 16 residues. Per germline, CDR1 SGHKS and CDR2 YYEKEE (reference sequence). Trimming took 0 bases from V and 1 from J, leaving 8 bases between them. Written as DNA, the CDR3 is TGTGCCAGCAGCTTGGGGTGGGGATCTGGGGCCAACGTCCTGACTTTC. It is translated as CASSLGWGSGANVLTF.

The chain couples TRBV29-1 to TRBJ2-7, with a tentative D call TRBD2 (6 bases). The V end lost 4 bases, the J end lost 5 bases, and 12 bases lay between the germline ends. In germline, CDR1 is SQVTM, CDR2 ANQGSEA. CDR3 length equals 12 residues. In DNA, the CDR3 is TGCAGCGTTGCTAGGGGAGGCCACGAGCAGTACTTC. This gives the protein CSVARGGHEQYF.

The chain recombines TRBV2 with TRBJ2-7, with D perhaps TRBD2 (6 bases). V lost 6 bases, J lost 6 bases, and 21 bases lay in between. Germline V gene lookup returns CDR1 SNHLY and CDR2 FYNNEI. The CDR3 has 15 residues. CDR3 in amino acids: CASRKGGDGSREQYF. In DNA form, the CDR3 reads TGTGCCAGCAGAAAAGGCGGGGACGGGTCTCGCGAGCAGTACTTC. The full variable domain, completed using reference TRBV2 and TRBJ2-7, is EPEVTQTPSHQVTQMGQEVILRCVPISNHLYFYWYRQILGQKVEFLVSFYNNEISEKSEIFDDQFSVERPDGSNFTLKIRSTKLEDSAMYFCASRKGGDGSREQYFGPGTRLTVT.

The genes are TRBV28 and TRBJ2-7; D unclear. Germline V CDR1 and CDR2: MDHEN, SYDVKM. This CDR3 contains 15 residues. Trimming stripped 10 bases from V and 3 bases from J, with 22 bases between. This CDR3 reads CATNPASASNYEQYF. The CDR3 coding sequence is TGTGCCACCAACCCGGCGAGTGCCTCCAACTACGAGCAGTACTTC.

This chain joins TRBV5-1 and TRBJ2-5; 12 bases are shared with TRBD2. Germline V gives CDR1 SGHRS, CDR2 YFSETQ. Losses at the gene ends were 1 base for V and 4 bases for J; bases not matched to a gene: 5. There are 16 residues in the CDR3. The CDR3: CASSLSPSGGGETQYF. DNA for the CDR3: TGCGCCAGCAGCTTGTCTCCTAGCGGGGGGGGAGAGACCCAGTACTTC.

V usage is TRBV19 and J usage is TRBJ1-5; maybe TRBD1 (5 bases). V was cut by 1 base and J by 7 bases, with 8 bases left in between. The CDR3 has 13 amino acids. Germline assignment: CDR1 LNHDA and CDR2 SQIVND (reference sequence). The DNA of the CDR3 is TGTGCCAGTAGTATAGGGGGACCCCAGCCCCAGCATTTT. Its translation is CASSIGGPQPQHF.

The V call is TRBV18, the J call TRBJ1-3; no definite D call. Trimming cost V 3 bases and J 0 bases, with 18 bases left between them. The CDR3 sequence is 18 residues long. Germline lookup yields CDR1 KGHSH and CDR2 LQKENI. CDR3 protein: CASSPTHAEGFSGNTIYF. The CDR3 bases are TGTGCCAGCTCACCTACCCACGCCGAAGGGTTCTCTGGAAACACCATATATTTT.

The CDR3 spells CASRSGRTMESSGNTIYF. CDR3 nucleotides: TGCGCCAGCAGGTCAGGGCGGACCATGGAGAGCTCTGGAAACACCATATATTTT. The chain recombines TRBV5-1 with TRBJ1-3; maybe TRBD1 (5 bases). Germline values: CDR1 SGHRS, CDR2 YFSETQ. The CDR3 has 18 residues. Between the trimmed V and J ends, which lost 5 bases and 0 bases, there was a span of 21 bases.

This chain connects TRBV19 to TRBJ1-1, with 7 bases identical to TRBD1. J lost 5 bases, V lost 3 bases, and 3 bases had no gene match. Germline loops: CDR1 LNHDA, CDR2 SQIVND (reference sequence). This CDR3 spans 13 amino acids. The DNA of the CDR3 is TGTGCCAGTAGTATTCAGGGGGGGACTGAAGCTTTCTTT. Protein sequence: CASSIQGGTEAFF.

CDR3 coding DNA: TGTGCCAGCAGCCGGGTGAATGTGAGGGAGCGGGAGCAGTTCTTC. This codes for CASSRVNVREREQFF. V and J are TRBV5-6 and TRBJ2-1, with a weak D call TRBD2 (5 bases). The V end lost 4 bases, the J end lost 10 bases, and 21 bases lay between the germline ends. The CDR3 length is 15 residues. Germline-derived CDR1 and CDR2 are SGHDT and YYEEEE.

This clone was seen a single time. The rearrangement links TRBV19 to TRBJ1-1; D uncertain. The length of the CDR3 is 14 residues. Per the germline V gene, CDR1 is LNHDA and CDR2 is SQIVND (reference sequence). The V end lost 4 bases, the J end lost 2 bases, and 11 bases lay between the germline ends. DNA for the CDR3: TGTGCCAGTAGTAGAGGAACAACAAACACTGAAGCTTTCTTT. Protein product: CASSRGTTNTEAFF. The whole variable domain, remainder taken from reference TRBV19 and TRBJ1-1, is DGGITQSPKYLFRKEGQNVTLSCEQNLNHDAMYWYRQDPGQGLRLIYYSQIVNDFQKGDIAEGYSVSREKKESFPLTVTSAQKNPTAFYLCASSRGTTNTEAFFGQGTRLTVV.

The chain couples TRBV10-2 to TRBJ2-2; D uncertain. V lost 7 bases and J 2 bases, leaving 11 bases between the germline ends. This CDR3 comprises 14 residues. CDR1 WSHSY and CDR2 SAAADI come from the germline V gene. For the CDR3, the DNA is TGCGCCAGCATTCTACACCTTAACACCGGGGAGCTGTTTTTT. It specifies CASILHLNTGELFF.

The chain is built from TRBV28 and TRBJ2-5; perhaps D is TRBD1 or TRBD2 (6 bases each). This CDR3 is built from 17 residues. CDR1 is MDHEN, CDR2 SYDVKM, per germline. V lost 2 bases and J lost 5, with 21 bases in between. The CDR3 DNA follows: TGTGCCAGCAGTTTAATCAGAACAGGGAGGATGGGGGAGACCCAGTACTTC. Protein product: CASSLIRTGRMGETQYF.

V is TRBV4-3 and J is TRBJ2-1, with 10 bases that match TRBD2. The CDR3 sequence is 17 residues long. The V gene end was trimmed by 1 base and the J gene end by 0 bases; junction bases not matched to a gene: 3. Germline V CDR1 and CDR2: LGHNA, YSLEER. The CDR3 is CASSQGLAGLSYNEQFF. The CDR3, as DNA: TGCGCCAGCAGCCAAGGACTAGCGGGCCTCTCCTACAATGAGCAGTTCTTC.

The V gene is TRBV5-8, the J gene TRBJ2-5, with D hard to call. CDR1 and CDR2 (germline): SGHTS, YDEGEE. The CDR3 contains 11 residues. Trimming stripped 7 bases from V and 4 bases from J, with 8 bases between. Here the CDR3 DNA reads TGTGCCAGCCGTAGTCGAGAGACCCAGTACTTC. Translation gives CASRSRETQYF. The entire variable domain, with the rest obtained from reference TRBV5-8 and TRBJ2-5, is as follows: EAGVTQSPTHLIKTRGQQATLRCSPISGHTSVYWYQQALGLGLQFLLWYDEGEERNRGNFPPRFSGRQFPNYSSELNVNALELEDSALYLCASRSRETQYFGPGTRLLVL.

The J gene is TRBJ2-3, the V gene TRBV9, with TRBD2 matching over 12 bases. V was pared by 0 bases and J by 1 base, with 0 bases of the junction left unmatched. The CDR3 loop spans 16 amino acids. Germline V gene sequence: CDR1 SGDLS, CDR2 YYNGEE. The CDR3 spells CASSVASGGGTDTQYF. CDR3 DNA: TGTGCCAGCAGCGTAGCTAGCGGGGGGGGCACAGATACGCAGTATTTT. Using reference TRBV9 and TRBJ2-3 for the parts outside the CDR3, the full variable domain is DSGVTQTPKHLITATGQRVTLRCSPRSGDLSVYWYQQSLDQGLQFLIQYYNGEERAKGNILERFSAQQFPDLHSELNLSSLELGDSALYFCASSVASGGGTDTQYFGPGTRLTVL.